Included here is one TCR beta chain sequence, with context. Methods used by the authors: Estimation of nucleated cell counts was performed using reference gene primer amplification. Clones were sequenced by immunoSEQ multiplex PCR, and TCRdb holds only the in-frame ones, with some missing. D and trimming come from the DNA, and the V and J calls and clone size come from that table. This table has 130,000 to 150,000 clones, roughly 87% appearing once. The data were obtained in a study of blood T cell repertoires in COVID-19. Overall study: From the United States, Italy and Spain came samples of acute and convalescent COVID-19. The analysed material was cDNA or gDNA that came from T cells, B-cell-depleted T cells, or PBMCs.

This receptor was identified in a man between 65 and 85 years old with acute or convalescent COVID-19. Input material: peripheral blood.

The CDR3, as DNA: TGTGCCATCAGTGAGTCGGGGTTGGCGGGGGATGGGAGTTCACCCCTCCACTTT. Protein sequence: CAISESGLAGDGSSPLHF. The chain combines TRBV10-3 with TRBJ1-6; a weak D match, TRBD1 (5 bases). The CDR3 consists of 18 residues. Trimming removed 0 bases at V and 9 bases at J, with 21 bases between. Looked up from germline, CDR1 is ENHRY and CDR2 is SYGVKD.